This TCR beta chain appears in the sequencing data of a study of blood T cells in healthy people across ages. In the study overall: About one barcoded beta molecule per two T cells came from capture by template switching.

Together with a sample-barcoded 5' primer, a J-beta primer mix was included in a second PCR lasting roughly 6 to 12 cycles. A single record per CDR3 protein comes from TCRdb applying MiXCR to the 5' RACE reads. The sample records 1,500,000 or so distinct CDR3 sequences, roughly 43% being singletons. V gave up 0 bases and J gave up 1 base; unmatched junction bases: 7. This CDR3 is 17 amino acids long. Germline-derived CDR1 and CDR2 are SGDLS and YYNGEE. The clonotype originates from a woman aged 18 to 35 in good health. This chain uses TRBV9 with TRBJ2-5; 9 nucleotides align to TRBD2. The specimen sequenced was blood. The CDR3 region is CASSVGPSGDFQETQYF. The DNA for the CDR3 is TGTGCCAGCAGCGTAGGTCCTAGCGGGGACTTCCAAGAGACCCAGTACTTC.